Reported below is one T cell receptor (beta chain). Its specificity is not known. The source of the sample is a study of cytotoxic CD8 clonotypes in ibrutinib-treated CLL. Study context: IGHV unmutated about 17; relapsed/refractory approximately 10; treatment-naive around 14. Per sample, productive templates averaged 255,043 and productive rearrangements averaged approximately 87,000.

Overall study results and limits: Public clonotypes showed up rarely, and on treatment they shrank or held steady.

Profiling relied on immunoSEQ multiplex PCR, and the TCRdb table lists in-frame clones only, not all of them. The data hold about 300,000 clones, with 60% to 80% observed a single time. Per germline, CDR1 LNHDA and CDR2 SQIVND (reference sequence). This CDR3 has 13 amino acids. V was trimmed by 5 bases and J by 8 bases, leaving 13 bases between them. The chain joins TRBV19 to TRBJ2-1, with D maybe TRBD2 (6 bases). Material: PBMCs, obtained after 36 months of ibrutinib treatment. The origin of this receptor is a human donor with chronic lymphocytic leukemia. The chain's CDR3 is CASSPTSPHEQFF. CDR3 bases: TGTGCCAGTAGTCCCACTAGCCCCCATGAGCAGTTCTTC.